The 8 T cell receptor beta chains below come from one sample, sequenced in a study of blood T cell repertoires in COVID-19. Here immunoSEQ multiplex PCR was the method, and the copy in TCRdb shows in-frame clones only, minus some. The sample contains around 200,000 clones, 70% to 90% of which appear only once. The material sequenced was PBMCs or T cells enriched from blood (not recorded which). Receptor source: a woman aged 40-49 years with acute COVID-19.

The CDR3 DNA is TGTGCCAGCAGCCAATGGGCGGGGGGCCGCCAAGAGACCCAGTACTTC. Translating it yields CASSQWAGGRQETQYF. V gene TRBV3-1 (or the pseudogene TRBV3-2) combines with J gene TRBJ2-5; 8 positions match TRBD2. Trimming cost V 2 bases and J 1 base; bases outside gene matches: 6. This CDR3 has 16 residues. Germline CDR1 LGHDT, CDR2 YNNKEL (reference sequence).

The rearrangement uses TRBV19 and TRBJ2-5; 10 nucleotides align to TRBD1. CDR3 size: 15 residues. V lost 4 bases to trimming and J lost 7 bases; unmatched junction nucleotides: 9. Germline CDR1 is LNHDA and CDR2 is SQIVND (reference sequence). CDR3 protein: CASSTPGQGSGTQYF. The CDR3 DNA follows: TGTGCCAGTAGTACCCCGGGACAGGGGAGTGGGACCCAGTACTTC.

With respect to this clone: The same CDR3 also results from other DNA sequences found in this sample. The chain carries TRBV11-3 and TRBJ2-2; 7 bases are shared with TRBD2. Germline V gives CDR1 SGHNT, CDR2 YENEEA. This CDR3 is built from 11 residues. V was clipped by 11 bases and J by 6 bases; unmatched bases: 3. Here the CDR3 DNA reads TGTGCCTCTCGGGGGGCCGGGGAGCTGTTTTTT. It translates to CASRGAGELFF.

The chain is built from TRBV14 and TRBJ2-5; 13 bases are a match to TRBD2. Trimming took 4 bases from V and 2 from J; bases not matched to a gene: 1. CDR1 is SGHDN and CDR2 is FVKESK in the germline V gene. CDR3 length: 15 amino acids. CDR3 in amino acids: CASSRLAGGQETQYF. CDR3 nucleotides: TGTGCCAGCAGCCGACTAGCGGGGGGACAAGAGACCCAGTACTTC.

This rearrangement joins TRBV11-3 to TRBJ2-2; TRBD1 is a possible D gene (5 bases). V was trimmed by 7 bases and J by 4 bases, leaving 22 bases between them. The CDR3 consists of 17 residues. The germline V gene encodes CDR1 SGHNT and CDR2 YENEEA. The CDR3 is CASIQGREQRITGELFF. The CDR3 DNA reads as TGTGCCAGCATTCAGGGTAGGGAACAGCGAATCACCGGGGAGCTGTTTTTT.

The chain combines TRBV2 with TRBJ2-3; a weak D match, TRBD1 (5 bases). V shed 5 bases and J shed 0 bases, with 12 bases lying between them. CDR3 length: 15 residues. Germline loops: CDR1 SNHLY, CDR2 FYNNEI. The DNA of the CDR3 is TGTGCCAGCAGTTATGGACAAGCTAGCACAGATACGCAGTATTTT. Its translation is CASSYGQASTDTQYF.

The chain employs TRBV7-2 and TRBJ1-2; 8 bases match TRBD1. Germline assignment: CDR1 SGHTA and CDR2 FQGNSA. J was trimmed by 2 bases and V by 7 bases; bases with no gene match: 3. CDR3 length equals 13 residues. The CDR3 DNA reads as TGTGCCAGCACCCGGACAGGGAACTATGGCTACACCTTC. Its protein product is CASTRTGNYGYTF.

The chain employs TRBV10-2 and TRBJ1-2, with 7 bases identical to TRBD1. Germline values: CDR1 WSHSY, CDR2 SAAADI. The CDR3 is 15 residues long. V gave up 1 base and J gave up 2 bases; unmatched junction bases: 4. Here the CDR3 DNA reads TGCGCCAGCAGTGAGTTGCAGGGGGTAAACTATGGCTACACCTTC. Translating gives CASSELQGVNYGYTF.